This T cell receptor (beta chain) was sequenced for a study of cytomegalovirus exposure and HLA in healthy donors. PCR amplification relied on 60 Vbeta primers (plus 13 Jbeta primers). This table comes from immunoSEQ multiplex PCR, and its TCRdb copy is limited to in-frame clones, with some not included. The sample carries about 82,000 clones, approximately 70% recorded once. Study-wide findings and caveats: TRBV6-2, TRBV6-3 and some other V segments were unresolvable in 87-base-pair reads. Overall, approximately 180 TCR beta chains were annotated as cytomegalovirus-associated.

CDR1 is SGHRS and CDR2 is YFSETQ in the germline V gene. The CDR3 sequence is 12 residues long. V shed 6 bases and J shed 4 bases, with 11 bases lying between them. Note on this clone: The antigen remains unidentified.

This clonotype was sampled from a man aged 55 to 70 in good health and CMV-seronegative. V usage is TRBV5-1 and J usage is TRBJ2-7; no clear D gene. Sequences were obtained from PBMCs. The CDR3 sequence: CASIPFYYEQYF. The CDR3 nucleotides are TGCGCCAGCATCCCTTTTTATTACGAGCAGTACTTC.